This passage covers 9 T cell receptor beta chains from one sample sequenced in a study of T cells in Graves' hyperthyroidism and ophthalmopathy. RNA transcripts served as the template for amplifying TCR beta CDR3 regions. The HTBI set primed first-round TCR CDR3 RT-PCR. A single record per CDR3 protein comes from TCRdb applying MiXCR to the multiplex PCR reads. The repertoire has about 380,000 distinct CDR3 sequences, around an eighth of them found once; the top ten carry less than 25%. Specimen: blood. The source is a man in his thirties or forties with Graves' hyperthyroidism that later progressed to Graves' ophthalmopathy.

This clonotype has ten or more counts. This chain connects TRBV27 to TRBJ2-1; 9 nucleotides align to TRBD2. Per germline, CDR1 MNHEY and CDR2 SMNVEV (reference sequence). Trimming removed 5 bases from V and 6 bases from J; junction bases left unmatched: 11. This CDR3 is 16 amino acids long. DNA for the CDR3: TGTGCCAGCAGTGGTTCGCCGGGACTAGCTTTCAATGAGCAGTTCTTC. Amino acid sequence: CASSGSPGLAFNEQFF.

This clonotype has more than one count but fewer than ten. The chain employs TRBV29-1 and TRBJ2-1; 7 positions match TRBD1. The CDR3 consists of 13 residues. Germline CDR1 reads SQVTM; CDR2 reads ANQGSEA. Trimming took 6 bases from V and 0 from J; bases not matched to a gene: 2. The CDR3 spells CSVRDSSYNEQFF. The CDR3 DNA reads TGCAGCGTGAGGGACAGCTCCTACAATGAGCAGTTCTTC.

This clonotype was counted only a few times. The rearrangement joins TRBV6-1 to TRBJ1-2; 10 nucleotides match TRBD1. Germline assignment: CDR1 MNHNS and CDR2 SASEGT. The CDR3 contains 13 residues. V lost 6 bases to trimming and J lost 6 bases; unmatched junction nucleotides: 4. CDR3 DNA sequence: TGTGCCAGCAGCCTAGACAGGGGGCATGGCTACACCTTC. It yields the protein CASSLDRGHGYTF.

Turning to this clonotype: A single base separates this from a much larger clone, so it may be a read error. The rearrangement uses TRBV27 and TRBJ1-2; the D gene is possibly TRBD1 (6 bases). This CDR3 region has 13 residues. Germline V gene lookup returns CDR1 MNHEY and CDR2 SMNVEV (reference sequence). The CDR3 sequence is CTSSLRGGQGYTF. The CDR3 nucleotides are TGTACCAGCAGTTTACGGGGGGGGCAGGGCTACACCTTC.

The CDR3 here is CASSPDRVDQYF. The CDR3 DNA reads as TGCGCCAGCAGCCCAGACAGGGTCGATCAGTACTTC. This chain joins TRBV4-1 and TRBJ2-7; TRBD1 matches 7 bases. The ends lost 4 bases at V and 10 bases at J; junction bases unmatched: 7. CDR3 length equals 12 residues. Germline CDR1 is MGHRA and CDR2 is YSYEKL.

This clonotype was detected ten times or more. V and J are TRBV11-3 and TRBJ2-2, with TRBD2 identical over 7 bases. CDR1 SGHNT and CDR2 YENEEA come from the germline V gene. V dropped 2 bases and J dropped 7; count of bases not matched to a gene: 7. This CDR3 has 15 amino acids. The CDR3 DNA reads TGTGCCAGCAGCTTAAAGGGAGGGATCCGCGGGGAGCTGTTTTTT. This codes for CASSLKGGIRGELFF.

This clonotype was found many times. The rearrangement links TRBV11-2 to TRBJ2-7; 8 bases agree with TRBD2. Germline lookup yields CDR1 SGHAT and CDR2 FQNNGV. J was trimmed by 7 bases and V by 5 bases; bases with no gene match: 22. The length of the CDR3 is 18 residues. This chain's CDR3 is CASSVANRGGRGRREQYF. Here the CDR3 DNA reads TGTGCCAGCAGCGTCGCGAACCGGGGGGGGCGCGGGAGGAGGGAGCAGTACTTC.

This clonotype appeared a few times. The V and J genes are TRBV29-1 and TRBJ2-2, with 13 bases lining up with TRBD2. The CDR3 spans 16 residues. Trimming at V came to 5 bases and at J to 2 bases, leaving 5 bases not matched to a gene. The germline V gene has CDR1 SQVTM and CDR2 ANQGSEA. In DNA, the CDR3 is TGCAGCGTTCAACTAGCGGGGGGGCGAAACACCGGGGAGCTGTTTTTT. Translating gives CSVQLAGGRNTGELFF.

This clonotype was recorded at least ten times. The chain employs TRBV28 and TRBJ2-1, with TRBD2 matching 7 bases. The CDR3 loop spans 16 amino acids. Per germline, CDR1 MDHEN and CDR2 SYDVKM. V lost 6 bases, J lost 3 bases, and 11 bases stayed unmatched. Here the CDR3 reads CASSHAGTTFYNEQFF. The CDR3 coding sequence is TGTGCCAGCAGCCACGCCGGGACTACATTCTACAATGAGCAGTTCTTC.